These 20 T cell receptor beta chains share one sample of origin, sequenced in a study of cytomegalovirus exposure and HLA in healthy donors. PCR involved 60 Vbeta and 13 Jbeta primers. Sequenced by immunoSEQ multiplex PCR; TCRdb stores in-frame clones only, minus some. Found here are about 220,000 clones, over 60% of them singletons; the top ten hold over 0.55%. Input material: PBMCs. The origin of the receptors is a man between 18 and 29 years old in good health and CMV-seronegative.

This sequence joins TRBV27 and TRBJ2-7, with TRBD2 identical over 10 bases. Trimming at V came to 4 bases and at J to 3 bases, leaving 6 bases not matched to a gene. Germline loops: CDR1 MNHEY, CDR2 SMNVEV (reference sequence). CDR3 length: 15 residues. The CDR3 reads CASSSPSGSHYEQYF. The CDR3 coding sequence is TGTGCCAGCAGTTCCCCTAGCGGGAGCCACTACGAGCAGTACTTC.

This chain joins TRBV28 and TRBJ2-1, with 8 bases that match TRBD1. Trimming at V came to 5 bases and at J to 7 bases, leaving 10 bases not matched to a gene. The germline CDR1 and CDR2 sequences are MDHEN and SYDVKM. The CDR3 is 15 amino acids. CDR3 nucleotides: TGTGCCAGCAGTCCGACAGGGGCGATTCGAAATGAGCAGTTCTTC. This sequence encodes CASSPTGAIRNEQFF.

This clone was observed once. The rearrangement joins TRBV6-5 to TRBJ1-1, with D hard to call. V was trimmed by 6 bases and J by 0 bases, leaving 8 bases between them. This CDR3 is 13 amino acids long. The germline V gene encodes CDR1 MNHEY and CDR2 SVGAGI. CDR3 nucleotide sequence: TGTGCCAGCAGGGGCGGGCTGAACACTGAAGCTTTCTTT. It is translated as CASRGGLNTEAFF.

V usage is TRBV6-5 and J usage is TRBJ1-2; D may be TRBD1 (6 bases). Germline CDR1 and CDR2: MNHEY and SVGAGI. V lost 3 bases, J lost 4 bases, and 15 bases lay in between. CDR3 length equals 15 residues. CDR3 amino acids: CASSYSGTRAYGYTF. CDR3 sequence (DNA): TGTGCCAGCAGTTATTCCGGGACACGCGCCTATGGCTACACCTTC.

CDR3 amino acids: CASRWGLVGQVDNEQFF. For the CDR3, the DNA is TGTGCCAGCAGATGGGGACTAGTCGGGCAAGTGGACAATGAGCAGTTCTTC. The gene calls are TRBV7-9 and TRBJ2-1; TRBD2 matches 8 bases. The CDR3 has 17 amino acids. CDR1 and CDR2 from the germline V gene are SEHNR and FQNEAQ (reference sequence). Germline trimming cut 6 bases from V and 5 bases from J; bases unmatched to any gene: 15.

The chain couples TRBV30 to TRBJ2-7; perhaps TRBD2 as D (5 bases). Germline assignment: CDR1 GTSNPN and CDR2 SVGIG (reference sequence). The V and J ends lost 4 bases and 0 bases respectively, with 10 bases between them. This CDR3 is 13 amino acids long. The chain's CDR3 is CAWTQDFSYEQYF. CDR3 sequence (DNA): TGTGCCTGGACCCAGGACTTCTCCTACGAGCAGTACTTC.

J is TRBJ2-4 and V is TRBV6-1, with 8 bases that match TRBD2. The length of the CDR3 is 15 residues. Trimming removed 5 bases from V and 4 bases from J; junction bases left unmatched: 7. Germline loops: CDR1 MNHNS, CDR2 SASEGT. In nucleotides, the CDR3 is TGTGCCAGCAGTACCCCGGGACTAGGGAAAAACATTCAGTACTTC. This gives the protein CASSTPGLGKNIQYF.

The chain is built from TRBV19 and TRBJ1-3; 10 bases are a match to TRBD1. Per the germline V gene, CDR1 is LNHDA and CDR2 is SQIVND (reference sequence). The CDR3 covers 16 residues. J gave up 0 bases and V 9 bases, and 8 bases lay outside the gene matches. CDR3 amino acids: CASLRQGASSGNTIYF. In nucleotides, the CDR3 is TGTGCCAGCTTACGACAGGGGGCAAGCTCTGGAAACACCATATATTTT.

The genes are TRBV7-3 and TRBJ2-2, with 10 bases that match TRBD1. V trimming: 5 bases; J trimming: 4 bases; junction bases outside the gene matches: 4. The CDR3 extends over 15 amino acids. Germline loops: CDR1 SGHTA, CDR2 FQGTGA. For the CDR3, the DNA is TGTGCCAGCAGCCGACAGGGGGCGGGCACCGGGGAGCTGTTTTTT. It is translated as CASSRQGAGTGELFF. The entire variable domain, with the rest obtained from reference TRBV7-3 and TRBJ2-2, is as follows: GAGVSQTPSNKVTEKGKYVELRCDPISGHTALYWYRQSLGQGPEFLIYFQGTGAADDSGLPNDRFFAVRPEGSVSTLKIQRTERGDSAVYLCASSRQGAGTGELFFGEGSRLTVL.

The rearrangement links TRBV7-9 to TRBJ2-5; 7 bases fit TRBD2. The end of the DNA fits TRBJ2-7 better, so the J call may be wrong. This CDR3 spans 12 amino acids. Germline V gene data show CDR1 as SEHNR and CDR2 as FQNEAQ (reference sequence). This CDR3 reads CASSEGGYEQYF. The CDR3 bases are TGTGCCAGCAGCGAGGGAGGGTACGAGCAGTACTTC.

The chain joins TRBV28 to TRBJ1-2; D remains unclear. The CDR3 contains 13 residues. The germline V gene encodes CDR1 MDHEN and CDR2 SYDVKM. The V end was cut by 3 bases, the J end by 5 bases, with 10 bases between. The CDR3 sequence: CASSLGRDYGYTF. The CDR3 region has the DNA TGTGCCAGCAGTTTGGGCCGTGATTATGGCTACACCTTC.

The CDR3 sequence: CASSVGLGAYEQYF. CDR3 sequence (DNA): TGTGCCAGCAGCGTAGGGTTAGGAGCCTACGAGCAGTACTTC. V is TRBV9 and J is TRBJ2-7; no clear D. Germline assignment: CDR1 SGDLS and CDR2 YYNGEE. With 0 bases removed from V and 2 bases from J, the gap between germline ends came to 9 bases. The CDR3 runs 14 residues.

The chain uses TRBV10-3 and TRBJ2-2, with TRBD2 matching 8 bases. The germline V gene has CDR1 ENHRY and CDR2 SYGVKD. J gave up 4 bases and V 3 bases, and 10 bases lay outside the gene matches. This CDR3 is built from 17 residues. CDR3 nucleotide sequence: TGTGCCATCAGTGACCCGGTGCTAGCGGGTATCACCGGGGAGCTGTTTTTT. It is translated as CAISDPVLAGITGELFF.

V and J are TRBV5-4 and TRBJ2-1, with 8 bases matching TRBD1. The CDR3 spans 16 residues. Germline CDR1 reads SGHNT; CDR2 reads YYREEE (reference sequence). J gave up 0 bases and V 4 bases, and 6 bases lay outside the gene matches. CDR3 bases: TGTGCCAGCAGCCCTGCGACAGGGGTCTCCTACAATGAGCAGTTCTTC. Its protein product is CASSPATGVSYNEQFF. The whole variable domain, remainder taken from reference TRBV5-4 and TRBJ2-1, is ETGVTQSPTHLIKTRGQQVTLRCSSQSGHNTVSWYQQALGQGPQFIFQYYREEENGRGNFPPRFSGLQFPNYSSELNVNALELDDSALYLCASSPATGVSYNEQFFGPGTRLTVL.

Of note for this clone: The germline gene is not matched at one end of the junction; a read error may be the cause. V is TRBV11-2 and J is TRBJ1-2; a possible D gene is TRBD1 (5 bases). This CDR3 is built from 14 residues. Germline values: CDR1 SGHAT, CDR2 FQNNGV. In nucleotides, the CDR3 is TGTGCCAGCACCTTAAAGGTGGGGCTTGATGGCTACACCTTC. Amino acids: CASTLKVGLDGYTF.

The gene calls are TRBV4-2 and TRBJ1-2; TRBD1 matches at 7 bases. Germline V CDR1 and CDR2: LGHNA, YNFKEQ. The V and J ends lost 3 bases and 5 bases, in that order; junction bases with no gene match: 9. The CDR3 sequence is 15 residues long. The CDR3 sequence is CASSQFRDSSYGYTF. The CDR3 coding sequence is TGTGCCAGCAGCCAGTTCCGGGACAGCTCGTATGGCTACACCTTC.

J is TRBJ1-2 and V is TRBV28; 11 bases map to TRBD1. This CDR3 is 14 amino acids long. Germline assignment: CDR1 MDHEN and CDR2 SYDVKM. With V trimmed by 6 bases and J by 4 bases, 4 bases remained unmatched. CDR3 nucleotide sequence: TGTGCCAGCAGCCCGGGACAGGGGGTCTATGGCTACACCTTC. As protein: CASSPGQGVYGYTF.

The chain combines TRBV9 with TRBJ2-2; D is possibly TRBD2 (6 bases). The germline V gene has CDR1 SGDLS and CDR2 YYNGEE. This CDR3 spans 15 amino acids. V shed 0 bases and J shed 6 bases, with 12 bases lying between them. The CDR3: CASSVAGGTAGELFF. In nucleotides, the CDR3 is TGTGCCAGCAGCGTAGCTGGAGGGACGGCCGGGGAGCTGTTTTTT.

The chain couples TRBV6-5 to TRBJ2-1; TRBD2 matches at 13 bases. This CDR3 comprises 13 residues. J lost 7 bases, V lost 10 bases, and 4 bases had no gene match. CDR1 is MNHEY, CDR2 SVGAGI, per germline. CDR3 region: CATRTSGSNEQFF. As DNA, the CDR3 is TGTGCCACGCGGACTAGCGGGAGTAATGAGCAGTTCTTC.

The chain links TRBV30 to TRBJ2-5, with D maybe TRBD2 (5 bases). The end of the DNA is better explained by TRBJ2-7, so the J call may be wrong. This CDR3 region has 14 residues. The germline gives CDR1 GTSNPN, CDR2 SVGIG (reference sequence). The CDR3 DNA reads TGTGCCTGGAGTGCCAAAGGGAGCCCCTACGAGCAGTACTTC. Its translation: CAWSAKGSPYEQYF.